This T cell receptor (beta chain) was found in a study of technical replicates of blood from a handful of donors (dated by TCRdb to about 2017). Note on this clone: Its target antigen remains unknown. Base-call qualities are not available, and no considerably larger clone is one nucleotide away.

Trimming removed 5 bases from V and 8 bases from J; the gene matches leave 5 bases unexplained. CDR1 and CDR2, per the germline V gene (reference sequence), are LNHDA and SQIVND. From its cysteine to its phenylalanine, the CDR3 spans 14 amino acids. The retained sequence is limited to the CDR3, 42 bases, with the frame set at the first base. Library preparation used the immunoSEQ multiplex PCR assay. The source is immuneACCESS, and TCRdb retained only in-frame sequences with V and J called. Part of the clones is not carried over; for the studies checked, unresolved V genes explain less than half of this, and the remainder is unexplained. Present in this sample are some 57,000 clones, almost 97% of which were seen just once. The ten largest clones take up around 0.19% of the sample.

Sequenced material: T cells isolated from PBMCs. The TCR originated in a human donor in good health. The sequence joins TRBV19 to TRBJ2-1, and TRBD2 matches 11 of the central bases. The CDR3 protein is CASSVLAGGYEQFF. At the DNA level, the sequence is TGTGCCAGTAGTGTCCTAGCGGGAGGCTATGAGCAGTTCTTC.